This T cell receptor (beta chain) was identified during a study of T cells after yellow fever vaccination. This CDR3 spans 14 amino acids. Germline loops: CDR1 SEHNR, CDR2 FQNEAQ (reference sequence). The V and J ends lost 6 bases and 2 bases respectively, with 14 bases between them. This clonotype showed up just a few times. TCRdb reprocessed the 5' RACE reads with MiXCR, giving one entry per CDR3 protein. Seen here are some 290,000 distinct CDR3 sequences, about 10% observed once, and the top ten hold 2.5% to 4%. The chain combines TRBV7-9 with TRBJ2-7; a weak D match, TRBD1 (6 bases). This TCR was recovered from a man in his late teens or twenties who received the YFV17D yellow fever vaccine. The sequenced sample was CD4+ T cells sorted from PBMCs, obtained 45 days after the yellow fever booster vaccination. The CDR3 DNA follows: TGTGCCAGCAGTCTGATGGGACAAGCCTACGAGCAGTACTTC. This translates into CASSLMGQAYEQYF.